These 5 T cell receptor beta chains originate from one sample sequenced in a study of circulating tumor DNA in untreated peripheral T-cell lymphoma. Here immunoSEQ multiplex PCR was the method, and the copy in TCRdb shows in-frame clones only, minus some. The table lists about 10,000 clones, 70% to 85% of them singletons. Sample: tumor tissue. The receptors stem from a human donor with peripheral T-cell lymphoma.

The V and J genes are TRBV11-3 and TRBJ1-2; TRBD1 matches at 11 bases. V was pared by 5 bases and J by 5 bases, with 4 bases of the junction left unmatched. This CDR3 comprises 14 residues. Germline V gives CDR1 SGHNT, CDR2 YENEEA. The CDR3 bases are TGTGCCAGCAGCGGACAGGGGGCTGGGTATGGCTACACCTTC. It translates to CASSGQGAGYGYTF.

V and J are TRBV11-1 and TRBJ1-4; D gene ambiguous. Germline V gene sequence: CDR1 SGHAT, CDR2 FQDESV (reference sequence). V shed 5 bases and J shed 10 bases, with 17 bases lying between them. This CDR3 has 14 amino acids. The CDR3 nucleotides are TGTGCCAGCAGCCACGACGGGCTTCTCCGAAAACTGTTTTTT. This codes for CASSHDGLLRKLFF.

The chain's CDR3 is CASNKGLMNTEAFF. The CDR3 DNA is TGTGCCAGTAATAAAGGACTTATGAACACTGAAGCTTTCTTT. This chain joins TRBV19 and TRBJ1-1; no clear D. This CDR3 region has 14 residues. CDR1 and CDR2 from the germline V gene are LNHDA and SQIVND (reference sequence). Trimming took 7 bases from V and 0 from J, leaving 12 bases between them.

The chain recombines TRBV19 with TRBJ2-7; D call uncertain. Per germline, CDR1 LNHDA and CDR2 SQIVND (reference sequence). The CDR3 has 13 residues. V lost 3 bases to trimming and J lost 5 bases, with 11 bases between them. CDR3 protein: CASSIRDSHEQYF. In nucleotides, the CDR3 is TGTGCCAGTAGTATTAGGGATTCCCACGAGCAGTACTTC.

The CDR3 DNA reads TGTGCCAGTAGCTACGACAGGGGGAACGAGCAGTACTTC. It encodes CASSYDRGNEQYF. The chain employs TRBV19 and TRBJ2-7; TRBD1 agrees at 9 bases. This CDR3 contains 13 residues. Trimming at V came to 6 bases and at J to 5 bases, leaving 5 bases not matched to a gene. CDR1 and CDR2 (germline): LNHDA, SQIVND (reference sequence).